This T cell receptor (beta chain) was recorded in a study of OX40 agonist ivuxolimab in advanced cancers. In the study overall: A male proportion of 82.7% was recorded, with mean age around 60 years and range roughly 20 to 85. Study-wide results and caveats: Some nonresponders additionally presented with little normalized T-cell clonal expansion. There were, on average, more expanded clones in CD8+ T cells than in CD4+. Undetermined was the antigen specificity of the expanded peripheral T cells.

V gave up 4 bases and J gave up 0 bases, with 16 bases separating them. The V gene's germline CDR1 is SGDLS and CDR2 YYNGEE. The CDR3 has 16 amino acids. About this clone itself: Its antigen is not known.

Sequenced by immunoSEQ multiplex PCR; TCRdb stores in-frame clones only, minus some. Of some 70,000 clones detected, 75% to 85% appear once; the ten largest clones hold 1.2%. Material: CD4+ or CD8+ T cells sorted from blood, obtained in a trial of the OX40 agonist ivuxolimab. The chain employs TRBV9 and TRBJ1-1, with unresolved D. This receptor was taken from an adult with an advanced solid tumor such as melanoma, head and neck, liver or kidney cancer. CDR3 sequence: CASSQSNGEMNTEAFF. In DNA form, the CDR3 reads TGTGCCAGCAGCCAATCTAACGGGGAGATGAACACTGAAGCTTTCTTT.